This TCR beta chain is from a study of blood T cell repertoires in COVID-19. Germline CDR1 is LNHDA and CDR2 is SQIVND (reference sequence). Trimming took 5 bases from V and 15 from J; bases not matched to a gene: 10. CDR3 length: 12 amino acids. The table came from immunoSEQ multiplex PCR; TCRdb's copy has only in-frame clones and leaves some out. The sample lists some 270,000 clones; approximately 85% were seen once. Sequenced material: PBMCs or T cells enriched from blood (not recorded which). V is TRBV19 and J is TRBJ2-1; 7 bases align to TRBD1. This sequence originates from a woman between 50 and 59 years old with acute COVID-19. The CDR3 nucleotides are TGTGCCAGTAGTCCTCGACAGGGAATCCTGTTCTTC. As protein: CASSPRQGILFF.